This T cell receptor (beta chain) was profiled in a study of shared clonotypes between healthy human individuals. The donors, all of them Caucasian adults, lived in Nashville, Tennessee. General study findings and limits: Generally, naive subsets (rather than memory subsets) showed larger estimated richness.

This CDR3 comprises 16 residues. Between the trimmed V and J ends, which lost 4 bases and 1 base, there was a span of 15 bases. Looked up from germline, CDR1 is KGHSH and CDR2 is LQKENI. In the case of this clone: What it binds is unknown.

At a deep level, the assay was run. Assay: immunoSEQ multiplex PCR; the TCRdb copy retains only in-frame clones and omits some. The sample lists about a million clones, approximately 75% seen once, with roughly 0.82% in the top ten. Sequencing was carried out using memory CD4+ T cells from PBMCs. Subset indicated: CD45RA-negative fraction. The chain employs TRBV18 and TRBJ2-3; a possible D gene is TRBD1 (5 bases). The clonotype comes from a man aged 18 to 29 in good health. Some clones in this sample may be carry-over from other donors' samples. CDR3 sequence: CASSLSRALGTDTQYF. The DNA of the CDR3 is TGTGCCAGCTCACTTTCCAGGGCGCTGGGCACAGATACGCAGTATTTT.